The present TCR beta chain was sequenced within a study of T cell repertoires in cytomegalovirus infection. Using its own MiXCR run on the reads, TCRdb lists one record per CDR3 protein. The sample records about 350,000 distinct CDR3 sequences, nearly 35% being singletons. About this clonotype: Its antigen is not known.

CDR3 length: 15 residues. In germline, CDR1 is SNHLY, CDR2 FYNNEI. The junction had 1 base not matched to a gene; V was cut back by 5 bases and J by 0 bases. The chain combines TRBV2 with TRBJ2-1; 10 nucleotides align to TRBD2. This sequence originates from a human donor in good health (CMV status not recorded). Some clones in this sample may be carry-over from other donors' samples. The sequencing used cultured PBMCs, collected from culture after CMV antigen stimulation. The chain's CDR3 is CASSTSGVSYNEQFF. The CDR3 region has the DNA TGTGCCAGCAGTACTAGCGGGGTCTCCTACAATGAGCAGTTCTTC.